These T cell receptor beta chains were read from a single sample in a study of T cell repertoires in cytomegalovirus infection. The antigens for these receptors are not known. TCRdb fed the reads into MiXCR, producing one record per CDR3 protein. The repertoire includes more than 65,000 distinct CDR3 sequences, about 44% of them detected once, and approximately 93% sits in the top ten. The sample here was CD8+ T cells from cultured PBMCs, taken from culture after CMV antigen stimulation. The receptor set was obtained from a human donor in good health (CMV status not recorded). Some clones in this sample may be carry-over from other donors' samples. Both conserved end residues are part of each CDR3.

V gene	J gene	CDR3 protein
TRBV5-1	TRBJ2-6	CASSLASGANVLTF
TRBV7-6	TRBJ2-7	CASSHRGQGYEQYF
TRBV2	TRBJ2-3	CASREGEGTDTQYF
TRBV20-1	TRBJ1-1	CSALRTSTEAFF
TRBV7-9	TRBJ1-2	CASSLEADYGYTF
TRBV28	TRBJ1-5	CASTRTGGFNQPQHF
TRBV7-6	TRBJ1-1	CASSSRQGGTEAFF
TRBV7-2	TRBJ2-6	CASTSGASGANVLTF
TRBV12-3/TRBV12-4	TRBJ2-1	CASSLEREGSNEQFF
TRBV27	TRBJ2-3	CASSLVTSPTKDTQYF
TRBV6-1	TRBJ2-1	CASSEPPTSRDEQFF
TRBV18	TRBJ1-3	CASSPNRDSNSGNTIYF
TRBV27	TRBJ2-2	CASSLIQGAQTGELFF
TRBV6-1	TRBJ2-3	CASSDIFSTDTQYF
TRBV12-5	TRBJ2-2	CASGITETGELFF
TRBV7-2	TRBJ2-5	CASSVGITETQYF
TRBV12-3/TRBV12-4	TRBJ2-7	CASNRQGSSYEQYF
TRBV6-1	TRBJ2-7	CASSPGRRLAAYEQYF
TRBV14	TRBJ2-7	CASSQGFWGDEQYF
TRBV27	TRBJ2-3	CASSPSGRAGDTQYF
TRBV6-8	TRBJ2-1	CASTGTSGYNEQFF
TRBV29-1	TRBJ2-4	CSVGGYGNIQYF
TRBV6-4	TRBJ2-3	CASSGTSGGSTDTQYF
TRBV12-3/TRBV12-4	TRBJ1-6	CASSFRLYNSPLHF
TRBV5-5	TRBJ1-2	CASSSRDRATHGYTF
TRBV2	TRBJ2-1	CASRLAGHDWQFF
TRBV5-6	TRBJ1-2	CASSLAGREYGYTF
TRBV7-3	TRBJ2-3	CASSLTAGAGDTQYF
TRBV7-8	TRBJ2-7	CASSLSSGPWEHEQYF
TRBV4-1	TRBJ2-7	CASSQGRGREQYF
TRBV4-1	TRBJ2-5	CASSQERAKTQYF
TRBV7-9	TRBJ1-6	CASSPFMSLEGSSYNSPLHF
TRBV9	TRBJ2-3	CASSARLAEMADTQYF
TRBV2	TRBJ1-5	CASSGQGRSQPQHF
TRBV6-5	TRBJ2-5	CASSYSASGVYQETQYF
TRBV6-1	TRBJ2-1	CASNPGSSYNEQFF
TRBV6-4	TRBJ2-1	CAVPGLAGSNEQFF
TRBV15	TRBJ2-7	CATSSPTGGGYEQYF
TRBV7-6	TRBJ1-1	CASSYLSLEAFF
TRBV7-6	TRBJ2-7	CASSPLADRREQYF
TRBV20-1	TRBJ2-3	CSASTDTQYF